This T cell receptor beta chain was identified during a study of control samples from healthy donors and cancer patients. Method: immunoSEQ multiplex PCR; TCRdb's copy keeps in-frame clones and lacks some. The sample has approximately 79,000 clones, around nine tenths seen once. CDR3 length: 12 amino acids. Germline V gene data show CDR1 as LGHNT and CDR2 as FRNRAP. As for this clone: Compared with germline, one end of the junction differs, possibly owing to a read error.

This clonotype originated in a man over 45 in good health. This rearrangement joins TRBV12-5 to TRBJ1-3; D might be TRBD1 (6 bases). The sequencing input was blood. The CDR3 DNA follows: TGTGCTAGTGGTTCGAACACGGGGACACCTTGTTTT. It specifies CASGSNTGTPCF.